This T cell receptor beta chain derives from a study of post-analysis software for immune sequencing data (dated by TCRdb to the mid-2010s). For context, the study as a whole: The recorded disease courses included relapsing-remitting, secondary progressive and progressive-relapsing multiple sclerosis, and some patients had no subtype annotation. The multiple sclerosis patient repertoires were compared with roughly twelve previously published healthy control repertoires from donors aged about 6 to 28 years. A subset of samples was prepared in parallel using single-end sample barcoding, then pooled and co-amplified after Illumina adapter ligation.

The library was produced with PCR. TCRdb shows the sequencer as Illumina HiSeq 2500. To reduce PCR and sequencing biases, unique molecular identifiers were built into the TCR beta cDNA libraries. Per 1 to 10 million input T cells, some 500,000 cDNA molecules were obtained, such that each molecule approximated one T cell. The same protocol used for the earlier healthy control dataset was applied to prepare and sequence the patient libraries. Within a given batch, samples were prepared together, multiplexed and sequenced on the same HiSeq lane. Regarding the original processing steps: Raw barcoded reads were processed with MIGEC, and single-read molecular identifier groups were discarded before consensus assembly and CDR3 extraction. Clonotype tables were post-analysed with VDJtools, and diversity was normalized by down-sampling all datasets to the smallest sample size. In repertoire overlap clustering, CDR3 amino acid sequences, but not nucleotide sequences, were matched to correct batch-related cross-sample contamination. TCRdb ran its own pipeline on the public reads, namely fastp trimming at Q25 and MiXCR clone calling, and kept in-frame beta chains. Each CDR3 protein gets just one entry, which takes the most common genes and DNA from the rows behind it. The V and J calls, along with clone size, are taken from TCRdb and not from the paper's own processing. The sample yields 750,000 to 950,000 distinct CDR3 sequences; about half were counted once. The top ten clonotypes cover roughly 4.9% of the sample.

A remark on this clonotype: It lacks a known antigen. No base quality information exists; no much larger clone differs at one position.

Study-wide findings and limitations: Four to six TRBV segments, including TRBV5-6, TRBV5-1 and TRBV20-1, were significantly more frequent in patients than controls. Direct clustering with F measure showed strong co-clustering of samples prepared in the same batch, prompting a batch-effect correction. The control group was slightly older than the multiple sclerosis patient group. Compared with controls, multiple sclerosis patients had significantly lower normalized Chao1 diversity, a finding suggesting substantial peripheral T-cell clonal expansion.

TCR beta repertoires were profiled from peripheral blood of under 15 young patients with multiple sclerosis to demonstrate the VDJtools post-analysis software. The multiple sclerosis patients were children and adolescents ranging in age from roughly 6 to 16 years. V and J are trimmed by 5 bases and 0 bases, and the gene matches miss 11 bases of the junction. CDR1 and CDR2 are drawn from the germline V gene: SGHAT, FQNNGV. Its CDR3 holds 17 amino acids, cysteine through phenylalanine. The sequence is cut down to CDR3 DNA, 51 bases in frame from base 1. The sample taken for sequencing was blood. The TCR was taken from a girl between 10 and 17 years old with multiple sclerosis. This sequence uses TRBV11-2 and TRBJ2-3, with 7 bases in between that match TRBD2. At the DNA level, the sequence is TGTGCCAGCAGCCGAACCCGCCTAGCGGCAAGCACAGATACGCAGTATTTT. Translated, this gives CASSRTRLAASTDTQYF. With all but the CDR3 taken from the reference TRBV11-2 and TRBJ2-3 genes, the full variable domain is: EAGVAQSPRYKIIEKRQSVAFWCNPISGHATLYWYQQILGQGPKLLIQFQNNGVVDDSQLPKDRFSAERLKGVDSTLKIQPAKLEDSAVYLCASSRTRLAASTDTQYFGPGTRLTVL.